Listed below are T cell receptor beta chains from one sample, sequenced in a study of T cell clonotyping in hematopoietic cell transplantation. The assay was immunoSEQ multiplex PCR, and TCRdb's table has in-frame clones only and misses some. The sample shows thousands of clones, about 75% of them seen only once. The material was PBMCs, obtained 180 days after allogeneic stem cell transplant. These receptor sequences come from a male patient aged 40-50 years who had an allogeneic stem cell transplant from a related donor, so the T cells may come from the graft donor. Some clones in this sample may be carry-over from other donors' samples. The CDR3 runs from the conserved cysteine through the conserved F or W. D genes are given only for firm matches. Clone size is given for some rows only: seen once, a few or many times, or a class if the clone is expanded.

15,.,TRBJ2-2,.,TRBV28,TGTGCCAGCAGTTTCGGGGGCTCGAACACCGGGGAGCTGTTTTTT,CASSFGGSNTGELFF
15,.,TRBJ2-3,TRBD1,TRBV6-5,TGTGCCAGCAGGAGGGCAGGGGGCAACACAGATACGCAGTATTTT,CASRRAGGNTDTQYF
13,few,TRBJ2-7,.,TRBV5-1,TGCGCCAGCAGCTTAACAGCCTCCTACGAGCAGTACTTC,CASSLTASYEQYF
11,.,TRBJ1-1,.,TRBV7-9,TGTGCCAGCCGCCCGGGAACTGAAGCTTTCTTT,CASRPGTEAFF
15,once,TRBJ1-2,TRBD1,TRBV5-1,TGCGCCAGCAGCGTCGACAGGGCGACTGTCTCTGGCTACACCTTC,CASSVDRATVSGYTF
13,.,TRBJ2-7,.,TRBV29-1,TGCAGCGTTGCGCACTCCAATTCCTACGAGCAGTACTTC,CSVAHSNSYEQYF
15,few,TRBJ1-1,.,TRBV4-3,TGCGCCAGCAGCCAACAGGGGTTTGGGGCCACTGAAGCTTTCTTT,CASSQQGFGATEAFF
11,.,TRBJ1-4,.,TRBV20-1,TGCAGTGCTAGGAAAGATGAAAAACTGTTTTTT,CSARKDEKLFF
16,.,TRBJ1-1,.,TRBV7-6,TGTGCCAGCAGCTTAGGATTCGGGCAGATGAACACTGAAGCTTTCTTT,CASSLGFGQMNTEAFF
16,.,TRBJ1-3,.,TRBV28,TGTGCCAGCAGTTTGGAAGAGGGAAGATCTGGAAACACCATATATTTT,CASSLEEGRSGNTIYF
17,.,TRBJ1-3,.,TRBV5-1,TGCGCCAGCAGCTTGGGCGGCGGACAGATCTCTGGAAACACCATATATTTT,CASSLGGGQISGNTIYF
13,.,TRBJ2-7,.,TRBV27,TGTGCCAGCAGTCTCAGCTATTCCTACGAGCAGTACTTC,CASSLSYSYEQYF
11,.,TRBJ1-1,.,TRBV30,TGTGCCTGGAGTAAACGCACTGAAGCTTTCTTT,CAWSKRTEAFF
16,.,TRBJ2-2,.,TRBV5-1,TGCGCCAGCAGCTTGGCCGTGGGGACCAACACCCGGGAGCTGTTTTTT,CASSLAVGTNTRELFF
16,few,TRBJ2-3,.,TRBV6-5,TGTGCCAGCAGTTCCTTCGGGGGGCGGGGCACAGATACGCAGTATTTT,CASSSFGGRGTDTQYF